In this sample, the clone carrying this TCR beta chain turned up once. What it binds is not known. Treatment: approximately 18 received Ad26.COV2.S at low or high dose, single or two shots; roughly five received placebo; per-sample allocation not given. Sampling occurred on day 63 after the first vaccine or placebo injection. This record comes from a study of Ad26.COV2.S vaccination and SARS-CoV-2 variants. Study summary: Ad26.COV2.S was injected intramuscularly once or twice, 56 days apart. Whole-study findings and limits: Individuals receiving vaccine had higher spike-specific TCR breadth than placebo recipients did.

The data were produced by immunoSEQ multiplex PCR, yet TCRdb's version contains in-frame clones alone and is incomplete. The sample includes hundreds of thousands of clones, roughly four fifths of them seen just once. The length of the CDR3 is 16 residues. The V end was cut by 2 bases, the J end by 5 bases, with 19 bases between. Germline V gene sequence: CDR1 SGHRS, CDR2 YFSETQ. This material consisted of peripheral blood, taken in a trial of Ad26.COV2.S vaccine versus placebo. This sequence originates from a person between 18 and 59 years old who received the Ad26.COV2.S COVID-19 vaccine or a placebo. This sequence joins TRBV5-1 and TRBJ2-5; D may be TRBD2 (5 bases). The CDR3 sequence is CASSFQNTRVGETQYF. The CDR3, as DNA: TGCGCCAGCAGCTTTCAAAATACTAGAGTTGGGGAGACCCAGTACTTC.